These T cell receptor beta chains were read from a single sample in a study of radiotherapy plus CTLA-4 blockade in lung cancer. The table came from immunoSEQ multiplex PCR; TCRdb's copy has only in-frame clones and leaves some out. The sample includes around 78,000 clones, 60% to 85% of them seen just once. Sample: peripheral blood, taken from a patient treated with radiotherapy plus ipilimumab. The receptors come from a human donor with non-small cell lung cancer who had a partial response to radiotherapy plus ipilimumab. Some clones in this sample may be carry-over from other donors' samples. The CDR3 runs from the conserved cysteine through the conserved F or W. D genes are given only for firm matches. The listing skips clone size in some rows; elsewhere it reads once, few, many or a size class.

>TRBJ1-5|TRBD1|TRBV19|few
CASSRDRLEPQHF
TGTGCCAGCAGCCGGGACAGACTCGAGCCCCAGCATTTT
>TRBJ1-2|NA|TRBV7-2|NA
CASSLDTGGYTF
TGTGCCAGCAGCTTAGACACAGGGGGCTACACCTTC
>TRBJ2-1|TRBD1|TRBV7-2|NA
CASREGGPHEQFF
TGTGCCAGCAGGGAAGGGGGCCCGCATGAGCAGTTCTTC
>TRBJ2-1|TRBD2|TRBV27|NA
CASSVGGVYNEQFF
TGTGCCAGCAGTGTTGGGGGGGTTTACAATGAGCAGTTCTTC
>TRBJ1-1|NA|TRBV7-9|NA
CASSLRGNTEAFF
TGTGCCAGCAGCCTTAGGGGGAACACTGAAGCTTTCTTT
>TRBJ1-1|TRBD1|TRBV10-3|NA
CAISESGGSPNTEAFF
TGTGCCATCAGTGAGTCAGGGGGCTCCCCGAACACTGAAGCTTTCTTT
>TRBJ1-6|TRBD1|TRBV29-1|NA
CSVRGQGASYNSPLHF
TGCAGCGTTAGAGGACAGGGGGCGTCCTATAATTCACCCCTCCACTTT
>TRBJ2-1|TRBD2|TRBV7-9|NA
CASSLAVRGATNEQFF
TGTGCCAGCAGCTTAGCGGTGCGGGGGGCAACCAATGAGCAGTTCTTC
>TRBJ2-7|TRBD2|TRBV5-4|NA
CASSLEAGGVSASEQYF
TGTGCCAGCAGCTTGGAGGCGGGGGGGGTGTCCGCCTCCGAGCAGTACTTC
>TRBJ1-1|NA|TRBV29-1|NA
CSGGKTAGPEAFF
TGCAGCGGCGGAAAGACAGCTGGACCTGAAGCTTTCTTT
>TRBJ2-1|TRBD1|TRBV5-5|NA
CASSDRTGQMNEQFF
TGTGCCAGCAGCGACCGGACAGGGCAGATGAATGAGCAGTTCTTC
>TRBJ1-1|NA|TRBV28|NA
CASSYSRGTEAFF
TGTGCCAGCAGTTACAGCCGGGGGACTGAAGCTTTCTTT
>TRBJ2-3|TRBD2|TRBV7-9|NA
CASSSLRLALTDTQYF
TGTGCCAGCAGCTCCCTGAGACTAGCGCTCACAGATACGCAGTATTTT
>TRBJ2-5|NA|TRBV12-5|NA
CASGFTTGQETQYF
TGTGCTAGTGGTTTCACCACAGGGCAAGAGACCCAGTACTTC
>TRBJ1-2|NA|TRBV2|NA
CASRGGMAYGYTF
TGTGCCAGCAGGGGAGGAATGGCCTATGGCTACACCTTC
>TRBJ2-2|NA|TRBV7-3|many
CASSSKAKANTGELFF
TGTGCCAGCAGCTCCAAAGCGAAAGCGAACACCGGGGAGCTGTTTTTT
>TRBJ1-4|NA|TRBV7-6|NA
CASSPHPGAWEKLFF
TGTGCCAGCAGCCCGCACCCAGGGGCTTGGGAAAAACTGTTTTTT
>TRBJ2-6|NA|TRBV29-1|NA
CSARLAVQGLGANVLTF
TGCAGCGCTCGCCTCGCTGTACAGGGCTTGGGGGCCAACGTCCTGACTTTC
>TRBJ2-3|TRBD2|TRBV18|NA
CASSPRASGGAKTDTQYF
TGTGCCAGCTCACCAAGGGCTAGCGGGGGGGCCAAGACAGATACGCAGTATTTT
>TRBJ1-1|NA|TRBV2|NA
CASTPSLRGGTEAFF
TGTGCCAGCACCCCCAGCCTTAGAGGGGGCACTGAAGCTTTCTTT
>TRBJ2-7|NA|TRBV7-9|NA
CASSLNSPAEQYF
TGTGCCAGCAGCTTAAATAGTCCCGCCGAGCAGTACTTC
>TRBJ2-2|TRBD2|TRBV7-2|once
CASSPGLARTLNTGELFF
TGTGCCAGCAGCCCTGGACTAGCGAGAACCCTGAACACCGGGGAGCTGTTTTTT
>TRBJ2-2|TRBD1|TRBV28|NA
CASSRQGLSGELFF
TGTGCCAGCAGTAGACAGGGCTTGTCCGGGGAGCTGTTTTTT
>TRBJ1-1|TRBD1|TRBV28|NA
CASSLHGPQGARETEAFF
TGTGCCAGCAGTTTACATGGGCCCCAGGGGGCAAGAGAGACTGAAGCTTTCTTT
>TRBJ2-1|NA|TRBV2|NA
CASSEAVGLTNEQFF
TGTGCCAGCAGTGAAGCGGTAGGACTTACCAATGAGCAGTTCTTC
>TRBJ2-5|NA|TRBV18|once
CASSPSSREETQYF
TGTGCCAGCTCACCTTCCTCGAGGGAAGAGACCCAGTACTTC
>TRBJ2-2|NA|TRBV27|NA
CASSPHGGRNGELFF
TGTGCCAGCAGCCCCCACGGGGGGCGGAACGGGGAGCTGTTTTTT
>TRBJ2-5|TRBD2|TRBV7-2|few
CASSWGLAGLETQYF
TGTGCCAGCAGTTGGGGACTAGCGGGGCTTGAGACCCAGTACTTC
>TRBJ2-3|TRBD1|TRBV2|NA
CASNQQGASTDTQYF
TGTGCCAGCAATCAACAGGGGGCTTCGACAGATACGCAGTATTTT
>TRBJ2-7|NA|TRBV11-2|NA
CASSPLTGKPYEQYF
TGTGCCAGCAGCCCCCTTACGGGAAAACCCTACGAGCAGTACTTC
>TRBJ2-1|TRBD2|TRBV6-1|once
CASSETTSGYNEQFF
TGTGCCAGCAGTGAAACGACTAGCGGCTACAATGAGCAGTTCTTC
>TRBJ2-1|NA|TRBV4-3|few
CASSQVAGIYNEQFF
TGCGCCAGCAGCCAAGTGGCAGGGATCTACAATGAGCAGTTCTTC
>TRBJ2-2|TRBD2|TRBV10-2|NA
CASSDPGLAGVDTGELLF
TGCGCCAGCAGTGACCCCGGACTAGCGGGAGTCGACACCGGGGAGCTGCTTTTT
>TRBJ2-3|TRBD2|TRBV2|few
CAGGTSGSITQYF
TGTGCCGGGGGGACTAGCGGGAGCATCACGCAGTATTTT